These 19 T cell receptor beta chains came from one sample sequenced in a study of blood T cell repertoires in COVID-19. TCRdb's table, derived via immunoSEQ multiplex PCR, lists solely in-frame clones and lacks some. Among 250,000 or so clones listed, more than 85% were seen once. The sequenced sample was PBMCs or T cells enriched from blood (not recorded which). These receptors were obtained from a man aged 35-49 years who had been exposed to COVID-19.

V is TRBV14 and J is TRBJ2-7, with 7 bases fitting TRBD1. The V gene's germline CDR1 is SGHDN and CDR2 FVKESK. The CDR3 has 17 amino acids. After removal of 1 base from V and 5 bases from J, the junction contained 14 bases not matched to a gene. The chain's CDR3 is CASSQGRPTGTIDEQYF. Here the CDR3 DNA reads TGTGCCAGCAGCCAAGGTCGACCGACAGGGACCATCGACGAGCAGTACTTC. The full variable domain, completed using reference TRBV14 and TRBJ2-7, is EAGVTQFPSHSVIEKGQTVTLRCDPISGHDNLYWYRRVMGKEIKFLLHFVKESKQDESGMPNNRFLAERTGGTYSTLKVQPAELEDSGVYFCASSQGRPTGTIDEQYFGPGTRLTVT.

The chain recombines TRBV27 with TRBJ2-7; TRBD1 might be the D (5 bases). Trimming took 6 bases from V and 3 from J, leaving 18 bases between them. Germline-derived CDR1 and CDR2 are MNHEY and SMNVEV (reference sequence). CDR3 length: 15 amino acids. The CDR3 spells CASSRQLGTNYEQYF. The CDR3 bases are TGTGCCAGCAGCCGACAGTTGGGAACTAACTACGAGCAGTACTTC.

The chain uses TRBV11-2 and TRBJ2-5; the D gene is possibly TRBD2 (6 bases). The CDR3 spans 14 residues. V was cut by 3 bases and J by 5 bases, with 13 bases left in between. The germline gives CDR1 SGHAT, CDR2 FQNNGV. CDR3 bases: TGTGCCAGCAGCTTTTACGGGAGTGGTGAGACCCAGTACTTC. Translating gives CASSFYGSGETQYF. Looking up the rest from reference TRBV11-2 and TRBJ2-5 gives the full variable domain: EAGVAQSPRYKIIEKRQSVAFWCNPISGHATLYWYQQILGQGPKLLIQFQNNGVVDDSQLPKDRFSAERLKGVDSTLKIQPAKLEDSAVYLCASSFYGSGETQYFGPGTRLLVL.

The chain is built from TRBV5-5 and TRBJ2-1; tentative D call: TRBD2 (6 bases). The CDR3 has 14 amino acids. From germline, CDR1 is SGHKS and CDR2 YYEKEE (reference sequence). V was pared by 6 bases and J by 6 bases, with 16 bases between. The CDR3 reads CASTPSRRGNEQFF. The DNA for the CDR3 is TGTGCCAGCACCCCGAGCCGGAGGGGCAATGAGCAGTTCTTC.

The J gene is TRBJ2-7, the V gene TRBV5-1, with 7 bases matching TRBD2. Germline V gives CDR1 SGHRS, CDR2 YFSETQ. The CDR3 has 14 amino acids. J lost 0 bases, V lost 2 bases, and 2 bases had no gene match. In nucleotides, the CDR3 is TGCGCCAGCAGCTTCCGGACTAGCTCCTACGAGCAGTACTTC. Amino acids: CASSFRTSSYEQYF.

The chain combines TRBV7-8 with TRBJ2-7; a weak D match, TRBD2 (6 bases). The CDR3 covers 17 residues. The germline gives CDR1 SGHVS, CDR2 FQNEAQ. V dropped 5 bases and J dropped 0 bases, with 20 bases sitting between them. CDR3 in amino acids: CASSRTTGTPISYEQYF. In DNA, the CDR3 is TGTGCCAGCAGCCGGACGACCGGGACTCCCATCTCCTACGAGCAGTACTTC.

The rearrangement links TRBV4-1 to TRBJ2-1; 10 nucleotides align to TRBD2. V was clipped by 1 base and J by 5 bases; unmatched bases: 5. Germline V gives CDR1 MGHRA, CDR2 YSYEKL. The CDR3 length is 16 residues. The CDR3 loop reads CASSQGTSGWDNEQFF. CDR3 nucleotides: TGCGCCAGCAGCCAAGGGACTAGCGGATGGGACAATGAGCAGTTCTTC.

The V and J genes are TRBV23-1 and TRBJ2-1; 7 bases are shared with TRBD1. TRBV23-1 is treated as an ORF (open reading frame) with a function not yet certain. V lost 2 bases to trimming and J lost 0 bases; unmatched junction nucleotides: 4. The CDR3 totals 16 residues. The chain's CDR3 is CASSQKGAGSYNEQFF. In DNA, the CDR3 is TGCGCCAGCAGTCAAAAGGGGGCAGGCTCCTACAATGAGCAGTTCTTC.

CDR3 bases: TGTGCCAGCAGCTTAATGGGACAGGGGGGCGGAAACACCATATATTTT. Its protein is CASSLMGQGGGNTIYF. V and J are TRBV7-2 and TRBJ1-3; 11 bases match TRBD1. CDR3 length equals 16 residues. In germline, CDR1 is SGHTA, CDR2 FQGNSA. J lost 4 bases, V lost 2 bases, and 4 bases had no gene match.

Comment on this clone: Other DNA sequences in this specimen translate into the identical CDR3. The chain has TRBV5-6 and TRBJ2-7, with TRBD1 as a possible D gene (5 bases). The CDR3 extends over 13 amino acids. Germline V lookup: CDR1 SGHDT, CDR2 YYEEEE. The V end was cut by 0 bases, the J end by 3 bases, with 7 bases between. CDR3 residues: CASSLAQGYEQYF. DNA for the CDR3: TGTGCCAGCAGCTTGGCCCAGGGCTACGAGCAGTACTTC.

V and J are TRBV2 and TRBJ2-7; no firm D call. CDR3 length: 15 residues. V was shortened by 0 bases and J by 3 bases, with 12 bases between the two germline ends. Germline CDR1 reads SNHLY; CDR2 reads FYNNEI. CDR3 sequence reads: CASSEALGQNYEQYF. CDR3 sequence (DNA): TGTGCCAGCAGTGAAGCGCTTGGGCAGAACTACGAGCAGTACTTC.

This rearrangement joins TRBV19 to TRBJ2-1; 7 bases match TRBD2. CDR3 length: 17 residues. Germline V gene sequence: CDR1 LNHDA, CDR2 SQIVND (reference sequence). Losses at the gene ends were 5 bases for V and 0 bases for J; bases not matched to a gene: 10. The CDR3 sequence is CASSGSAGGSSYNEQFF. In DNA, the CDR3 is TGTGCCAGTAGTGGGTCCGCGGGCGGGAGCTCCTACAATGAGCAGTTCTTC.

This clone was seen a handful of times. The rearrangement links TRBV13 to TRBJ2-1; 8 nucleotides agree with TRBD2. Germline CDR1 PRHDT, CDR2 FYEKMQ (reference sequence). The CDR3 sequence is 15 residues long. J lost 5 bases, V lost 6 bases, and 9 bases had no gene match. In nucleotides, the CDR3 is TGTGCCAGCAGTCATTCTAGCGGGCTGAACAATGAGCAGTTCTTC. As protein: CASSHSSGLNNEQFF.

The chain links TRBV19 to TRBJ2-1; 11 positions match TRBD2. V was pared by 6 bases and J by 0 bases, with 4 bases of the junction left unmatched. Germline V gene lookup returns CDR1 LNHDA and CDR2 SQIVND (reference sequence). The CDR3 runs 16 residues. The CDR3 region is CASSTSGSLSYNEQFF. In DNA form, the CDR3 reads TGTGCCAGTAGCACTAGCGGGAGTCTCTCCTACAATGAGCAGTTCTTC.

This sequence joins TRBV3-1 (or the pseudogene TRBV3-2) and TRBJ1-5; no firm D call. The CDR3 has 13 residues. Germline V gene sequence: CDR1 LGHDT, CDR2 YNNKEL (reference sequence). The V end was cut by 4 bases, the J end by 6 bases, with 10 bases between. CDR3 residues: CASSPSGGQPQHF. Here the CDR3 DNA reads TGTGCCAGCAGCCCCTCCGGCGGTCAGCCCCAGCATTTT.

J is TRBJ2-3 and V is TRBV24-1; weak D call: TRBD1 (6 bases). The CDR3 extends over 15 amino acids. The V end lost 9 bases, the J end lost 4 bases, and 19 bases lay between the germline ends. Germline V gives CDR1 KGHDR, CDR2 SFDVKD. The CDR3 nucleotides read TGTGCCACCGGTACCGAGGCGCAGGGGCCAGATACGCAGTATTTT. Its translation: CATGTEAQGPDTQYF.

The genes are TRBV4-1 and TRBJ1-2; D possibly corresponds to TRBD1 (6 bases). The CDR3 totals 17 residues. V was shortened by 2 bases and J by 1 base, with 17 bases between the two germline ends. Germline values: CDR1 MGHRA, CDR2 YSYEKL. Here the CDR3 reads CASSQRPGTRNNYGYTF. CDR3 in DNA: TGCGCCAGCAGCCAACGACCCGGGACACGAAATAACTATGGCTACACCTTC.

This clone appeared once. The genes are TRBV13 and TRBJ2-2; perhaps TRBD2 as D (6 bases). The V end lost 5 bases, the J end lost 6 bases, and 7 bases lay between the germline ends. The CDR3 covers 12 residues. Germline CDR1 is PRHDT and CDR2 is FYEKMQ (reference sequence). The CDR3 reads CASSGGSGELFF. CDR3 bases: TGTGCCAGCAGCGGAGGGTCCGGGGAGCTGTTTTTT.

The J gene is TRBJ2-1, the V gene TRBV7-6; 11 bases fit TRBD2. This CDR3 is built from 15 residues. Germline V gene sequence: CDR1 SGHVS, CDR2 FNYEAQ. The V and J ends lost 5 bases and 5 bases, in that order; junction bases with no gene match: 5. The DNA of the CDR3 is TGTGCCAGCAGCCAGGGACTAGCGGCTAACAATGAGCAGTTCTTC. Translated, it gives CASSQGLAANNEQFF.